This T cell receptor beta chain was recovered during a study of response to subunit inactivated influenza vaccine. Study-level findings and limits: The study's authors posited that every seasonal influenza vaccination enlists few new T cells.

TCRdb reprocessed the RT-PCR reads via MiXCR and lists one record per CDR3 protein. The table includes about 500,000 distinct CDR3 sequences, 16% detected once. Germline CDR1 reads DFQATT; CDR2 reads SNEGSKA (reference sequence). V lost 6 bases to trimming and J lost 0 bases, with 12 bases between them. The CDR3 totals 15 residues. Points on this clonotype: Its specificity is unknown.

The chain carries TRBV20-1 and TRBJ1-6; D gene unclear. The clonotype was recovered from a man between 50 and 69 years old who received an inactivated influenza vaccine. The sequences come from CD4+ T cells sorted from PBMCs, collected roughly 24 months after vaccination. CDR3 sequence: CSALDRSSYNSPLHF. CDR3 in DNA: TGCAGTGCCCTAGACCGGAGCTCCTATAATTCACCCCTCCACTTT.